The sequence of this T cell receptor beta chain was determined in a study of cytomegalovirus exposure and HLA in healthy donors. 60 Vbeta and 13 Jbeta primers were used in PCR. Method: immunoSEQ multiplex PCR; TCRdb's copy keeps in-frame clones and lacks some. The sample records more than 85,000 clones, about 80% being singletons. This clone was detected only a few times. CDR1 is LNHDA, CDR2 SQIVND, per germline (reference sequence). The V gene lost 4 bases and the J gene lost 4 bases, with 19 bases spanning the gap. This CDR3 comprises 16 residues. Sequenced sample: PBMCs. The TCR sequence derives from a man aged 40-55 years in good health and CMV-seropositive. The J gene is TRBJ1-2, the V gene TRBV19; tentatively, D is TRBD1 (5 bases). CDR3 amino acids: CASSTGLTVLSYGYTF. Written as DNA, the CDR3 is TGTGCCAGTAGTACGGGCCTGACAGTGTTGTCCTATGGCTACACCTTC.